Listed here are 27 T cell receptor beta chains from one sample, sequenced in a study of shared T cell receptors in the human thymus (dated by TCRdb to the early 2020s). Receptors were amplified or captured by the immunoSEQ multiplex PCR assay. TCRdb holds this immuneACCESS table with in-frame rearrangements only. Some clones are missing; in checked studies, unresolved V genes explain under half, and the rest has no known cause. This sample holds around 340,000 clones; approximately 95% were observed only once. Approximately 0.02% of the sample belongs to the ten largest clones. Sequencing was carried out using thymocytes. The source of these receptors is a human donor.

The chain is built from TRBV9 and TRBJ2-2; either TRBD1 or TRBD2 may fit D (5 bases each). Germline values: CDR1 SGDLS, CDR2 YYNGEE. V lost 0 bases and J 0 bases, leaving 15 bases between the germline ends. The CDR3 is 18 amino acids. The chain's CDR3 is CASSVVPGAAPNTGELFF. Here the CDR3 DNA reads TGTGCCAGCAGCGTAGTTCCCGGGGCAGCACCGAACACCGGGGAGCTGTTTTTT. The full variable domain, in which reference TRBV9 and TRBJ2-2 provide the parts outside the CDR3, is DSGVTQTPKHLITATGQRVTLRCSPRSGDLSVYWYQQSLDQGLQFLIQYYNGEERAKGNILERFSAQQFPDLHSELNLSSLELGDSALYFCASSVVPGAAPNTGELFFGEGSRLTVL.

This clone was seen a single time. The chain couples TRBV28 to TRBJ2-7; 7 bases are shared with TRBD1. From germline, CDR1 is MDHEN and CDR2 SYDVKM. The V and J ends lost 6 bases and 3 bases, in that order; junction bases with no gene match: 11. The CDR3 is made up of 15 amino acids. CDR3 sequence (DNA): TGTGCCAGCAGGGTCCGGGACAGCACGATCTACGAGCAGTACTTC. It encodes CASRVRDSTIYEQYF.

The V and J genes are TRBV14 and TRBJ2-1, with 15 bases aligning to TRBD2. This CDR3 has 19 amino acids. Trimming cost V 2 bases and J 4 bases; bases outside gene matches: 9. Per the germline V gene, CDR1 is SGHDN and CDR2 is FVKESK. The CDR3 loop reads CASSQPGTGLAGGYNEQFF. The CDR3 DNA reads TGTGCCAGCAGCCAACCCGGGACAGGACTAGCGGGAGGGTACAATGAGCAGTTCTTC.

This clone showed up just once. The rearrangement links TRBV5-8 to TRBJ1-2; no clear D gene. The CDR3 totals 14 residues. Deletions cut 1 base from V and 7 bases from J, with 14 bases between. The germline V gene encodes CDR1 SGHTS and CDR2 YDEGEE. This CDR3 is CASSLMTYPTGYTF. The CDR3 DNA follows: TGTGCCAGCAGCTTGATGACCTACCCGACTGGCTACACCTTC.

The V call is TRBV28, the J call TRBJ2-1, with D unclear. Trimming pared 5 bases from V and 8 bases from J, leaving 10 bases between. The CDR3 has 12 residues. Germline V lookup: CDR1 MDHEN, CDR2 SYDVKM. In nucleotides, the CDR3 is TGTGCCAGCAGTCCGCCTGTCGATGAGCAGTTCTTC. It encodes CASSPPVDEQFF.

The CDR3 reads CASSEETGLQSYEQYF. The CDR3 DNA reads TGCGCCAGCAGTGAGGAGACAGGGCTCCAGTCCTACGAGCAGTACTTC. The chain joins TRBV10-1 to TRBJ2-7; TRBD1 aligns across 7 bases. This CDR3 is 16 amino acids long. In germline, CDR1 is WNHNN, CDR2 SYGVQD (reference sequence). The ends lost 2 bases at V and 1 base at J; junction bases unmatched: 8.

The sample holds one count of this clone. V usage is TRBV7-9 and J usage is TRBJ1-2; D might be TRBD1 (5 bases). The CDR3 extends over 13 amino acids. Trimming took off 10 bases at V and 7 bases at J, with 19 bases between the two ends. Per germline, CDR1 SEHNR and CDR2 FQNEAQ (reference sequence). The CDR3 DNA sequence: TGTGCCACCCAACAGGCAATCCGGGCTGGCTACACCTTC. Protein sequence: CATQQAIRAGYTF.

CDR3 sequence: CASSLFTQRVDSTYEQYF. As DNA, the CDR3 is TGTGCCAGCAGTTTGTTTACCCAGCGAGTGGACAGCACCTACGAGCAGTACTTC. The J gene is TRBJ2-7, the V gene TRBV28, with D maybe TRBD1 (6 bases). In germline, CDR1 is MDHEN, CDR2 SYDVKM. Trimming cost V 3 bases and J 2 bases, with 23 bases left between them. The CDR3 is 18 amino acids.

This clone was seen only once. This rearrangement joins TRBV7-2 to TRBJ2-4; TRBD1 agrees at 8 bases. Trimming took 7 bases from V and 0 from J; bases not matched to a gene: 17. Germline-derived CDR1 and CDR2 are SGHTA and FQGNSA. The CDR3 length is 19 residues. The CDR3 DNA is TGTGCCAGCACCAAACCGGGCAGGGGGCCCCCGCTAGCCAAAAACATTCAGTACTTC. Its protein is CASTKPGRGPPLAKNIQYF.

The J gene is TRBJ2-7, the V gene TRBV10-2; possibly TRBD2 for D (6 bases). The V gene's germline CDR1 is WSHSY and CDR2 SAAADI. Between the trimmed V and J ends, which lost 6 bases and 2 bases, there was a span of 11 bases. This CDR3 spans 13 amino acids. CDR3 amino acids: CASRNRGTYEQYF. The DNA of the CDR3 is TGCGCCAGCAGGAATCGGGGGACCTACGAGCAGTACTTC.

V is TRBV27 and J is TRBJ2-7, with D unclear. CDR1 MNHEY and CDR2 SMNVEV come from the germline V gene (reference sequence). This CDR3 comprises 13 residues. V lost 5 bases to trimming and J lost 3 bases, with 11 bases between them. The CDR3 loop is CASSDGSNYEQYF. In nucleotides, the CDR3 is TGTGCCAGCAGTGACGGAAGTAACTACGAGCAGTACTTC.

This chain uses TRBV4-1 with TRBJ2-7; tentative D call: TRBD1 (5 bases). The germline V gene has CDR1 MGHRA and CDR2 YSYEKL. This CDR3 region has 15 residues. V was shortened by 2 bases and J by 2 bases, with 13 bases between the two germline ends. The CDR3 region has the DNA TGCGCCAGCAGCCAAATGTGGGGCCGAACCTACGAGCAGTACTTC. Amino acids: CASSQMWGRTYEQYF.

This chain joins TRBV6-5 and TRBJ2-7; 7 bases map to TRBD1. This CDR3 has 14 amino acids. The V segment lost 1 base and the J segment 3 bases; nucleotides outside the gene matches: 3. Germline CDR1 and CDR2: MNHEY and SVGAGI. The CDR3 protein is CASSYYRDSYEQYF. The CDR3, as DNA: TGTGCCAGCAGTTACTACCGGGACAGCTACGAGCAGTACTTC.

J is TRBJ2-1 and V is TRBV7-9; D is undetermined. V was trimmed by 1 base and J by 8 bases, leaving 0 bases between them. Germline V gene data show CDR1 as SEHNR and CDR2 as FQNEAQ (reference sequence). The CDR3 consists of 10 residues. As DNA, the CDR3 is TGTGCCAGCAGCTTAGATGAGCAGTTCTTC. The encoded protein is CASSLDEQFF.

CDR3 DNA sequence: TGTGCCAGCAGCCCACGGACAGCTCAAACCCCCCCCAATGAGCAGTTCTTC. This gives the protein CASSPRTAQTPPNEQFF. This sequence joins TRBV11-3 and TRBJ2-1, with TRBD1 as a possible D gene (6 bases). CDR1 is SGHNT and CDR2 is YENEEA in the germline V gene. The CDR3 is 17 residues long. With 5 bases removed from V and 6 bases from J, the gap between germline ends came to 23 bases.

The CDR3 here is CASSSPGTGPTYEQYF. The CDR3 DNA reads as TGCGCCAGCAGCTCACCCGGGACAGGGCCCACCTACGAGCAGTACTTC. The chain recombines TRBV5-1 with TRBJ2-7; 9 positions match TRBD1. Germline V gene data show CDR1 as SGHRS and CDR2 as YFSETQ. The CDR3 extends over 16 amino acids. V shed 3 bases, J shed 2 bases, and the junction held 9 bases outside the gene matches.

This clone was seen only once. The V and J genes are TRBV12-2 and TRBJ2-1; the table assigns TRBD1, which was not confirmed against the DNA. TRBV12-2 is given as a pseudogene. The CDR3 length is 17 residues. The CDR3 DNA reads TGTGCAAGTCGCTTAGCCAGGGCTTTCAGCTCCTACAATGAGCAGTTCTTC. This encodes CASRLARAFSSYNEQFF.

The chain couples TRBV6-5 to TRBJ2-5; no reliable D call. The length of the CDR3 is 10 residues. Trimming took off 9 bases at V and 4 bases at J, with 6 bases between the two ends. CDR1 MNHEY and CDR2 SVGAGI come from the germline V gene. The CDR3 nucleotides read TGTGCCAGTTTCGTAGAGACCCAGTACTTC. It is translated as CASFVETQYF.

The rearrangement joins TRBV7-3 to TRBJ2-2; D remains ambiguous. Germline V gene data show CDR1 as SGHTA and CDR2 as FQGTGA. V was cut by 8 bases and J by 6 bases, with 7 bases left in between. This CDR3 has 11 amino acids. This CDR3 reads CASGGSGELFF. The CDR3 DNA is TGTGCCAGCGGTGGATCCGGGGAGCTGTTTTTT.

This chain connects TRBV16 to TRBJ1-4, with D hard to call. Trimming cost V 0 bases and J 3 bases, with 8 bases left between them. Germline assignment: CDR1 KGHSY and CDR2 FQNENV. The CDR3 contains 15 residues. For the CDR3, the DNA is TGTGCCAGCAGCCAATCAAGACGGTCTAATGAAAAACTGTTTTTT. Encoded protein: CASSQSRRSNEKLFF.

The gene calls are TRBV19 and TRBJ1-5; a weak D match, TRBD1 (6 bases). The V and J ends lost 6 bases and 1 base respectively, with 19 bases between them. The germline gives CDR1 LNHDA, CDR2 SQIVND (reference sequence). This CDR3 has 17 residues. In DNA, the CDR3 is TGTGCCAGTAGGGAGGGGGGACACGCCCGGAGCAATCAGCCCCAGCATTTT. Its translation: CASREGGHARSNQPQHF.

This clone was seen just once. The chain recombines TRBV25-1 with TRBJ2-2; D tentatively fits TRBD1 or TRBD2 (5 bases each). Per germline, CDR1 MGHDK and CDR2 SYGVNS. The CDR3 covers 15 residues. V lost 6 bases and J lost 0, with 11 bases in between. CDR3 nucleotides: TGTGCCAGCAGGGGGGACCGCACGAACACCGGGGAGCTGTTTTTT. Encoded protein: CASRGDRTNTGELFF.

The gene calls are TRBV27 and TRBJ2-3; the D gene is possibly TRBD1 (6 bases). From germline, CDR1 is MNHEY and CDR2 SMNVEV (reference sequence). The V end lost 7 bases, the J end lost 0 bases, and 23 bases lay between the germline ends. The CDR3 has 18 amino acids. The DNA of the CDR3 is TGTGCCAGCACCCAGAGACGACCGACAGGTCGGAGCACAGATACGCAGTATTTT. It specifies CASTQRRPTGRSTDTQYF.

The V and J genes are TRBV7-2 and TRBJ2-1, with 8 bases aligning to TRBD2. The CDR3 is 15 amino acids. The germline CDR1 and CDR2 sequences are SGHTA and FQGNSA. The V segment lost 4 bases and the J segment 8 bases; nucleotides outside the gene matches: 10. The CDR3 spells CASSSLAGMGDEQFF. The CDR3, as DNA: TGTGCCAGCAGCTCTTTAGCGGGAATGGGGGATGAGCAGTTCTTC.

The rearrangement joins TRBV5-4 to TRBJ2-1; a weak D match, TRBD1 (5 bases). The CDR3 contains 15 residues. Germline V gene sequence: CDR1 SGHNT, CDR2 YYREEE (reference sequence). The germline V and J ends were trimmed by 5 bases and 0 bases, with 12 bases remaining between them. The CDR3 loop is CASRGAVSSYNEQFF. CDR3 DNA: TGTGCCAGCAGAGGGGCAGTAAGCTCCTACAATGAGCAGTTCTTC.

This clone occurred once. The V and J genes are TRBV19 and TRBJ2-1; either TRBD1 or TRBD2 may fit D (6 bases each). Trimming left V 10 bases short and J 5 bases short, with 21 bases between. The CDR3 is 15 amino acids. Germline-derived CDR1 and CDR2 are LNHDA and SQIVND (reference sequence). Written as DNA, the CDR3 is TGTGCCACCACGGAGGGGGAGAGATCAGACAATGAGCAGTTCTTC. This gives the protein CATTEGERSDNEQFF.

The chain combines TRBV28 with TRBJ2-7; TRBD2 aligns across 9 bases. V lost 4 bases and J lost 4; bases outside the gene matches: 20. In germline, CDR1 is MDHEN, CDR2 SYDVKM. This CDR3 comprises 19 residues. CDR3 sequence reads: CASSSPAGGFSGRIYEQYF. CDR3 DNA sequence: TGTGCCAGCAGTTCTCCCGCAGGGGGTTTTAGCGGGAGAATATACGAGCAGTACTTC.